Listed here are 4 T cell receptor beta chains from one sample, sequenced in a study of T cells in Graves' hyperthyroidism and ophthalmopathy. Researchers took RNA transcripts and amplified the TCR beta CDR3 regions from them. Carried out on the TCR CDR3, a first-round RT-PCR used the HTBI primer set. One entry per CDR3 protein results from TCRdb running MiXCR on the multiplex PCR reads. The sample carries about 840,000 distinct CDR3 sequences, over 35% recorded once. The sequenced material came from blood. Receptors originate from a man between 18 and 29 years old with Graves' hyperthyroidism.

This chain connects TRBV7-9 to TRBJ2-5, with 7 bases lining up with TRBD2. This CDR3 is built from 16 residues. The ends lost 5 bases at V and 5 bases at J; junction bases unmatched: 14. Germline lookup yields CDR1 SEHNR and CDR2 FQNEAQ (reference sequence). The chain's CDR3 is CASSPGGGLTVETQYF. Here the CDR3 DNA reads TGTGCCAGCAGCCCGGGAGGAGGGTTGACGGTGGAGACCCAGTACTTC.

This rearrangement joins TRBV5-4 to TRBJ2-2; weak D call: TRBD1 (6 bases). Germline-derived CDR1 and CDR2 are SGHNT and YYREEE (reference sequence). The CDR3 runs to 13 residues. The ends were cut back, 4 bases at V and 5 bases at J, with 9 bases in the middle. The CDR3 here is CASSGRGTGELFF. In nucleotides, the CDR3 is TGTGCCAGCAGCGGCAGGGGAACCGGGGAGCTGTTTTTT.

This clonotype was observed many times. The V call is TRBV25-1, the J call TRBJ1-2, with 8 bases fitting TRBD1. Germline V gene lookup returns CDR1 MGHDK and CDR2 SYGVNS. The CDR3 has 13 residues. After removal of 3 bases from V and 7 bases from J, the junction contained 4 bases not matched to a gene. The CDR3 reads CASSDDRGSGYTF. The CDR3 coding sequence is TGTGCCAGCAGTGACGACAGGGGAAGTGGCTACACCTTC.

The rearrangement uses TRBV10-3 and TRBJ1-5, with TRBD1 matching 8 bases. CDR1 ENHRY and CDR2 SYGVKD come from the germline V gene. This CDR3 is built from 15 residues. J was trimmed by 0 bases and V by 10 bases; bases with no gene match: 8. The CDR3 nucleotides read TGTGCCACCCAGGGGGCAGGGGATAGCAATCAGCCCCAGCATTTT. It yields the protein CATQGAGDSNQPQHF.